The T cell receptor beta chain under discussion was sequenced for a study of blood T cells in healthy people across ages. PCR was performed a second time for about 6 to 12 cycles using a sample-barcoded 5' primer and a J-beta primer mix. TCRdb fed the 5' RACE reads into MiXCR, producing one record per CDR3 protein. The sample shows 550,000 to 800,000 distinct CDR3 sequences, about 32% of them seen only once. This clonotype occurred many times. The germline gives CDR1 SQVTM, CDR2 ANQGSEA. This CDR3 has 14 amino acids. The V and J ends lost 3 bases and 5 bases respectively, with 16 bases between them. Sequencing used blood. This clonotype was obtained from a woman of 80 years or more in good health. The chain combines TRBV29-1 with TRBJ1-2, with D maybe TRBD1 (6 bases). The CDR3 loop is CSVETGALTYGYTF. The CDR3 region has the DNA TGCAGCGTTGAGACGGGGGCGCTTACATATGGCTACACCTTC.